This record covers a single T cell receptor (beta chain). These data come from a study of blood T cell repertoires in COVID-19. Data came from immunoSEQ multiplex PCR; TCRdb stores just in-frame clones and leaves some out. Among 350,000 to 550,000 clones, around 90% were seen once, and the ten largest hold almost 2%. CDR1 and CDR2 from the germline V gene are PRHDT and FYEKMQ (reference sequence). V was shortened by 3 bases and J by 2 bases, with 10 bases between the two germline ends. The CDR3 is made up of 14 amino acids. Participants were placed into cohorts based on the clinical history they reported.

The sample taken for sequencing was PBMCs or T cells enriched from blood (not recorded which). This clonotype was sampled from a woman under 30 with acute COVID-19. The chain links TRBV13 to TRBJ1-2; a possible D gene is TRBD1 (5 bases). Written as DNA, the CDR3 is TGTGCCAGCAGCTTGGGAGGGGACAACTATGGCTACACCTTC. This sequence encodes CASSLGGDNYGYTF.